This T cell receptor (beta chain) was documented in a study of cytomegalovirus exposure and HLA in healthy donors. Study-wide background: There were roughly 110 million unique TCR beta sequences, drawn from roughly 200 million T cells, in an earlier analysis.

The PCR was carried out with 60 Vbeta primers and 13 Jbeta primers. Generated by immunoSEQ multiplex PCR, the TCRdb table keeps only in-frame clones and is missing some. The data contain tens of thousands of clones, less than 65% of them singletons. Overall study findings and caveats: TCR beta V- and J-gene trimming was later associated with a missense DCLRE1C variant. There was a cluster of highly shared sequence variants that was likely a sequencing artifact.

This CDR3 has 16 amino acids. The V gene end was trimmed by 3 bases and the J gene end by 10 bases; junction bases not matched to a gene: 11. In germline, CDR1 is SGHRS, CDR2 YFSETQ. Note on this clone: Antigen unknown.

This clonotype was sampled from a woman in her 30s in good health and CMV-seronegative. The chain employs TRBV5-1 and TRBJ2-1, with 12 bases fitting TRBD2. The sequenced sample was PBMCs. CDR3 protein: CASSSPLAGGQGEQFF. The CDR3 DNA is TGCGCCAGCAGCTCTCCCCTAGCGGGGGGGCAGGGGGAGCAGTTCTTC. The full variable domain, its missing parts supplied by reference TRBV5-1 and TRBJ2-1, is KAGVTQTPRYLIKTRGQQVTLSCSPISGHRSVSWYQQTPGQGLQFLFEYFSETQRNKGNFPGRFSGRQFSNSRSEMNVSTLELGDSALYLCASSSPLAGGQGEQFFGPGTRLTVL.